This TCR delta chain is drawn from a study of Vδ1+ human thymocytes. The study, taken as a whole, reports: Unexpected Vdelta2 sequences could cause misinterpretation of bulk repertoire data. In the thymus, TRG and TRD repertoires looked highly polyclonal with Gaussian CDR3 lengths.

As for this clone: The antigen is not known.

The template was reverse-transcribed extracted RNA. Multiplex PCR used pooled V-gene forward primers and a constant-region reverse primer to amplify CDR3s. TCRdb reanalyzed the multiplex PCR reads using CATT. The table lists about 54,000 delta-chain clones, about a sixth of them singletons. Germline CDR1 TSWWSYY, CDR2 QGS. The CDR3 is made up of 21 amino acids. V was clipped by 3 bases and J by 3 bases; unmatched bases: 22. This clonotype was obtained from a boy under three years old who had congenital heart surgery. Sequencing was performed on Vdelta1+ gamma-delta thymocytes from the thymus. Subset in this sample: FACS-sorted CD3+ TCRalphabeta- TCRVdelta1+ TCRVdelta2- thymocytes. This sequence joins TRDV1 and TRDJ1; 10 nucleotides align to TRDD3. The CDR3 DNA reads as TGTGCTCTTGGGGACCTCTACCTTTCTCCAACTGGGGGATTGTACCCCGATAAACTCATCTTT. This sequence encodes CALGDLYLSPTGGLYPDKLIF.